The T cell receptor beta chain described here comes from a study of shared clonotypes between healthy human individuals. The wider study: The study used three CD4 naive, three CD4 memory, two CD8 naive and one CD8 memory plate per donor.

As defined, naive CD8 cells were CD45RO-negative and positively selected for CCR7, with terminally differentiated effector memory CD45RA+ cells excluded. The study drew its donors from healthy HIV-negative adults without recent acute infections or vaccinations. TCRdb keeps only in-frame clones here, not all; method: immunoSEQ multiplex PCR. The table lists approximately 810,000 clones, 85% to 95% of them singletons. Regarding the study as a whole: Naive CD4 clonotypes were shared across a handful of donors at about 5.3%.

A remark on this clone: The antigen is not known.

There are 17 residues in the CDR3. V was clipped by 0 bases and J by 4 bases; unmatched bases: 9. Germline loops: CDR1 SGHRS, CDR2 YFSETQ. The sample consisted of naive CD8+ T cells sorted from blood. The receptor comes from a man aged 30 to 39 in good health. The V call is TRBV5-1, the J call TRBJ2-2, with 7 bases aligning to TRBD1. Here the CDR3 DNA reads TGCGCCAGCAGCTTGGTTCCCGACAGGGCGGGCACCGGGGAGCTGTTTTTT. As protein: CASSLVPDRAGTGELFF.